A selection of T cell receptor beta chains follows, all from one sample in a study of response to subunit inactivated influenza vaccine. MiXCR was run by TCRdb on the RT-PCR reads, yielding one entry per CDR3 protein. Among hundreds of thousands of distinct CDR3 sequences listed, around 15% were seen once. The material was PBMCs from blood, obtained 14 days before vaccination. These receptors were obtained from a man aged 50 to 59 who received an inactivated influenza vaccine. Both conserved end residues are part of each CDR3. D genes are given only for firm matches. Some rows have no size entry. The others give once, few or many, or a class for an expanded clone.

V	D	J	size	DNA	CDR3
TRBV12-3/TRBV12-4	TRBD1	TRBJ1-2	few	TGTGCCAGCAGCCGGGCCCAGGGGGCGTGGGGCTACACCTTC	CASSRAQGAWGYTF
TRBV9	-	TRBJ2-7	-	TGTGCCAGCAGCGTAGACAGGGGGGGCGAGCAGTACTTC	CASSVDRGGEQYF
TRBV7-8	TRBD1	TRBJ1-1	few	TGTGCCAGCAGCCGGGGACAGGTCGAAGCTTTCTTT	CASSRGQVEAFF
TRBV20-1	TRBD1	TRBJ1-5	-	TGCAGTGCAAGGGGGCTTGATCAGCCCCAGCATTTT	CSARGLDQPQHF
TRBV7-2	-	TRBJ2-7	few	TGTGCCAGCAAAATCTCGAGGGGGTCCTACGAGCAGTACTTC	CASKISRGSYEQYF
TRBV6-1	-	TRBJ2-3	-	TGTGCCAGCAGGAAGCTAAAACCCGAGGCAGATACGCAGTATTTT	CASRKLKPEADTQYF
TRBV10-2	-	TRBJ1-5	few	TGCGCCAGCAGTGACTTCGGCATTCTGAATCAGCCCCAGCATTTT	CASSDFGILNQPQHF
TRBV7-2	-	TRBJ2-4	few	TGTGCCAGCAGCTTAGAGACCGGATTGGCCAACATTCAGTACTTC	CASSLETGLANIQYF
TRBV12-3/TRBV12-4	-	TRBJ1-2	-	TGTGCCAGCAGTTTAAGTCCTGCAGGCTACACCTTC	CASSLSPAGYTF
TRBV4-2	-	TRBJ1-1	-	TGTGCCAGCAGCCAAGATCGGCTCGGAAGAGGAACTTTCTTT	CASSQDRLGRGTFF
TRBV29-1	-	TRBJ2-3	-	TGCAGCGTTGACCCTTCTTACTTGACTAGACCTACGCAGTATTTT	CSVDPSYLTRPTQYF
TRBV7-9	-	TRBJ2-3	few	TGTGCCAGCAGCCTAGAGATGACAGATACGCAGTATTTT	CASSLEMTDTQYF
TRBV12-3/TRBV12-4	-	TRBJ2-7	many	TGTGCCAGCAACTTACAGGGTACCTACGAGCAGTACTTC	CASNLQGTYEQYF
TRBV11-2	TRBD2	TRBJ2-3	-	TGTGCCAGCAGAGATCAAGCGGGGGGGCGTACAGATACGCAGTATTTT	CASRDQAGGRTDTQYF
TRBV15	-	TRBJ1-1	many	TGTGCCACCAGCAGAGATAGGTCTTATGAGGGTCCGGAAGCTTTCTTT	CATSRDRSYEGPEAFF
TRBV20-1	-	TRBJ2-3	-	TGCAGCTGGGGCAGGGCTAAAGATACGCAGTATTTT	CSWGRAKDTQYF
TRBV25-1	TRBD2	TRBJ2-5	few	TGTGCCAGCACCCGGGGGGGCTTAGAGACCCAGTACTTC	CASTRGGLETQYF
TRBV7-2	-	TRBJ1-3	few	TGTGCCAGCAGCCCGCATCAACAGGCTACTGGAAACACCATATATTTT	CASSPHQQATGNTIYF
TRBV12-3/TRBV12-4	-	TRBJ2-7	many	TGTGCCAGCAGTTTATTAGGGGGTGAGCAGTACTTC	CASSLLGGEQYF
TRBV7-9	-	TRBJ1-1	many	TGTGCCAGCAGCTTAGGGCGGGGGTTGACTGAAGCTTTCTTT	CASSLGRGLTEAFF
TRBV28	TRBD1	TRBJ2-3	few	TGTGCCAGCGAGCCGGGACAGGGCACAGATACGCAGTATTTT	CASEPGQGTDTQYF
TRBV7-2	TRBD2	TRBJ2-7	-	TGTGCCAGCAGCTCGACAGGGCTAGCGGGAACGGGGGAGCAGTACTTC	CASSSTGLAGTGEQYF
TRBV4-3	-	TRBJ2-5	many	TGCGCCAGCAGCCAGGCAGCCCAAGAGACCCAGTACTTC	CASSQAAQETQYF
TRBV25-1	TRBD1	TRBJ2-5	few	TGTGCCAGCAGTGAATCGGGACAGTCAGAAGAGACCCAGTACTTC	CASSESGQSEETQYF
TRBV6-1	TRBD1	TRBJ2-7	few	TGTGCCAGCAGTGACCACAGGGGGGTCTACGAGCAGTACTTC	CASSDHRGVYEQYF
TRBV20-1	-	TRBJ1-5	few	TGCAGTGCTAGGAGCGGACCGGGCGGCAATCAGCCCCAGCATTTT	CSARSGPGGNQPQHF
TRBV5-1	-	TRBJ2-3	many	TGCGCCAGCAGCTTCTTAGTTGGAGATACGCAGTATTTT	CASSFLVGDTQYF
TRBV30	TRBD2	TRBJ2-7	few	TGTGCCTGGGGACTAGCGGGAGGTAACGAGCAGTACTTC	CAWGLAGGNEQYF
TRBV20-1	-	TRBJ2-3	few	TGCAGTGCTAGGGTACTTAGTAGTCCAGATACGCAGTATTTT	CSARVLSSPDTQYF
TRBV6-5	TRBD1	TRBJ2-7	-	TGTGCCAGCAGTTATCTGACAGGGGAGACCTACGAGCAGTACTTC	CASSYLTGETYEQYF
TRBV28	-	TRBJ2-3	few	TGTGCCAGCAGTTTATTCGTAGGCCGCACAGATACGCAGTATTTT	CASSLFVGRTDTQYF
TRBV3-1	TRBD1	TRBJ2-7	-	TGTGCCAGCAGCCATGTCGGGACAGGGGTCCACGAGCAGTACTTC	CASSHVGTGVHEQYF
TRBV5-1	-	TRBJ2-2	many	TGCGCCAGCAGCTTGGCCGCGAGCCACACCGGGGAGCTGTTTTTT	CASSLAASHTGELFF
TRBV5-5	-	TRBJ2-7	few	TGTGCCAGCAGCTTGGGGCTAGTGGGGGTCTACGAGCAGTACTTC	CASSLGLVGVYEQYF
TRBV6-5	-	TRBJ2-2	few	TGTGCCAGCAGTTACGGGGCCGTGCCCGGGGAGCTGTTTTTT	CASSYGAVPGELFF